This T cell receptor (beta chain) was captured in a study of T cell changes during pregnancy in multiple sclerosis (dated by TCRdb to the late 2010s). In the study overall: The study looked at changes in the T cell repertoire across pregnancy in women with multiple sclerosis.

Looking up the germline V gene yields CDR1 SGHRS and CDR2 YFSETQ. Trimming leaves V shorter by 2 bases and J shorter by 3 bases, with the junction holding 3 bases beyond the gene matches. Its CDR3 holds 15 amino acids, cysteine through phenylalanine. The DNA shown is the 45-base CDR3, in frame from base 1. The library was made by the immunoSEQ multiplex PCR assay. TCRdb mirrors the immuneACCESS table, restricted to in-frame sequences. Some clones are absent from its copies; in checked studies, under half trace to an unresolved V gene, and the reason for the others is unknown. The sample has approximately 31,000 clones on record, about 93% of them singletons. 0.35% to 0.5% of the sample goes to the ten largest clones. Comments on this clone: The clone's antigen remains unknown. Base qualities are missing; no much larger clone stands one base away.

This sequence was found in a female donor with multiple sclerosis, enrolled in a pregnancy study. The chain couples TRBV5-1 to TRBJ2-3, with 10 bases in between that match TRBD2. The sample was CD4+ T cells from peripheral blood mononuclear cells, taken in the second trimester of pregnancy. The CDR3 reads CASSLIAGGTDTQYF. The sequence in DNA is TGCGCCAGCAGCTTAATAGCGGGAGGTACAGATACGCAGTATTTT.